One and the same sample provided the 29 T cell receptor beta chains below, sequenced in a study of graft-versus-host responses after intestinal transplantation. Here immunoSEQ multiplex PCR was the method, and the copy in TCRdb shows in-frame clones only, minus some. Of 20,000 to 25,000 clones detected, roughly 95% appear once; the ten largest clones hold about 0.56%. The input for sequencing was PBMCs, taken 156 days after intestinal transplant. The receptor source for this set is a human patient who received an intestinal transplant, so some T cells may come from the graft donor.

V is TRBV11-3 and J is TRBJ1-5, with D hard to call. Germline V gene lookup returns CDR1 SGHNT and CDR2 YENEEA. V shed 1 base and J shed 0 bases, with 13 bases lying between them. The CDR3 length is 17 residues. The chain's CDR3 is CASSLAEPYSSNQPQHF. In DNA, the CDR3 is TGTGCCAGCAGCTTAGCCGAACCGTACTCTAGCAATCAGCCCCAGCATTTT.

The chain links TRBV6-5 to TRBJ2-3, with 7 bases lining up with TRBD1. V trimming: 1 base; J trimming: 4 bases; junction bases outside the gene matches: 2. CDR1 and CDR2 from the germline V gene are MNHEY and SVGAGI. The CDR3 runs to 14 residues. CDR3 nucleotide sequence: TGTGCCAGCAGTTACTGGCAGGGGGCAGATACGCAGTATTTT. Translating it yields CASSYWQGADTQYF.

This clone has just one count. The CDR3 DNA follows: TGTGCCAGCAGTGGGGGACGGTACTACGAGCAGTACTTC. This gives the protein CASSGGRYYEQYF. The chain carries TRBV6-1 and TRBJ2-7, with D perhaps assigned TRBD1 or TRBD2 (5 bases each). The germline V gene encodes CDR1 MNHNS and CDR2 SASEGT. The V end was cut by 4 bases, the J end by 3 bases, with 10 bases between. The CDR3 is made up of 13 amino acids.

The rearrangement links TRBV19 to TRBJ2-2; unclear D gene. Germline V gene lookup returns CDR1 LNHDA and CDR2 SQIVND (reference sequence). Trimming shortened V by 10 bases and J by 0 bases, and 9 bases separated the two germline ends. This CDR3 has 13 amino acids. The CDR3, as DNA: TGTGCCACCTCTGGACCGAACACCGGGGAGCTGTTTTTT. Its translation is CATSGPNTGELFF.

The rearrangement links TRBV7-7 to TRBJ2-5; no reliable D call. V was cut by 1 base and J by 5 bases, with 11 bases left in between. The CDR3 is 14 residues long. The V gene's germline CDR1 is SSHAT and CDR2 FNYEAQ (reference sequence). Written as DNA, the CDR3 is TGTGCCAGCAGCTTAGATCTCGGGCGGGAGACCCAGTACTTC. Residues: CASSLDLGRETQYF.

This sequence joins TRBV7-8 and TRBJ2-5; TRBD1 matches at 7 bases. The germline CDR1 and CDR2 sequences are SGHVS and FQNEAQ. V was pared by 5 bases and J by 11 bases, with 14 bases of the junction left unmatched. This CDR3 region has 14 residues. Here the CDR3 DNA reads TGTGCCAGCAGCAGCCGGGACAGAGTCCTTGAGCAGTACTTC. This encodes CASSSRDRVLEQYF.

The table lists this clone with a count of one. The rearrangement links TRBV7-9 to TRBJ2-3; D possibly corresponds to TRBD2 (6 bases). CDR1 and CDR2 (germline): SEHNR, FQNEAQ (reference sequence). Trimming left V 1 base short and J 6 bases short, with 17 bases between. The CDR3 totals 16 residues. The DNA of the CDR3 is TGTGCCAGCAGCTTAGGCCTAGCGACTCCCGGGGATACGCAGTATTTT. Translated, it gives CASSLGLATPGDTQYF.

The chain employs TRBV6-5 and TRBJ1-4, with D possibly matching TRBD1 (6 bases). The CDR3 sequence is 14 residues long. V was cut by 5 bases and J by 3 bases, with 10 bases left in between. Germline CDR1 MNHEY, CDR2 SVGAGI. The CDR3 loop reads CASSNGTPNEKLFF. For the CDR3, the DNA is TGTGCCAGCAGTAACGGGACACCTAATGAAAAACTGTTTTTT.

V usage is TRBV5-4 and J usage is TRBJ2-5, with D unclear. Germline V CDR1 and CDR2: SGHNT, YYREEE (reference sequence). CDR3 length equals 12 residues. The V end lost 6 bases, the J end lost 4 bases, and 10 bases lay between the germline ends. CDR3 in amino acids: CASTISGETQYF. DNA of the CDR3: TGTGCCAGCACCATCTCAGGAGAGACCCAGTACTTC.

V gene TRBV5-1 combines with J gene TRBJ2-7; TRBD1 aligns across 8 bases. V shed 6 bases and J 5 bases; nucleotides not matched to a gene: 10. Germline-derived CDR1 and CDR2 are SGHRS and YFSETQ. The CDR3 consists of 14 residues. CDR3 nucleotides: TGCGCCAGCACCCACGGGACAGGAACCAACGAGCAGTACTTC. It specifies CASTHGTGTNEQYF. Combining the CDR3 with reference TRBV5-1 and TRBJ2-7 gives the whole variable domain KAGVTQTPRYLIKTRGQQVTLSCSPISGHRSVSWYQQTPGQGLQFLFEYFSETQRNKGNFPGRFSGRQFSNSRSEMNVSTLELGDSALYLCASTHGTGTNEQYFGPGTRLTVT.

This rearrangement joins TRBV7-3 to TRBJ1-1; D gene uncertain. This CDR3 is built from 12 residues. V shed 6 bases and J shed 7 bases, with 12 bases lying between them. Germline V gene sequence: CDR1 SGHTA, CDR2 FQGTGA. The CDR3 reads CASRPSDDEAFF. CDR3 sequence (DNA): TGTGCCAGCAGGCCGAGTGACGATGAAGCTTTCTTT.

The CDR3 region is CASRGGLSYEQYF. CDR3 DNA sequence: TGTGCCAGCAGGGGCGGACTATCCTACGAGCAGTACTTC. This chain links TRBV7-6 with TRBJ2-7; D may be TRBD2 (6 bases). CDR3 size: 13 residues. Per germline, CDR1 SGHVS and CDR2 FNYEAQ. V was pared by 6 bases and J by 1 base, with 10 bases between.

The chain joins TRBV7-9 to TRBJ1-5; D is uncertain. CDR3 length equals 12 residues. Germline assignment: CDR1 SEHNR and CDR2 FQNEAQ (reference sequence). Trimming took off 1 base at V and 5 bases at J, with 3 bases between the two ends. The CDR3 nucleotides are TGTGCCAGCAGCTTAGGGGATCAGCCCCAGCATTTT. Its protein is CASSLGDQPQHF. Full variable domain (missing parts from reference TRBV7-9 and TRBJ1-5): DTGVSQNPRHKITKRGQNVTFRCDPISEHNRLYWYRQTLGQGPEFLTYFQNEAQLEKSRLLSDRFSAERPKGSFSTLEIQRTEQGDSAMYLCASSLGDQPQHFGDGTRLSIL.

V usage is TRBV5-5 and J usage is TRBJ1-2, with D hard to call. The CDR3 consists of 15 residues. Looked up from germline, CDR1 is SGHKS and CDR2 is YYEKEE (reference sequence). Trimming removed 4 bases at V and 6 bases at J, with 19 bases between. CDR3 sequence: CASSTVGRNLDGYTF. The DNA of the CDR3 is TGTGCCAGCAGCACCGTCGGCAGAAACCTAGATGGCTACACCTTC.

J is TRBJ2-7 and V is TRBV6-1; 10 bases agree with TRBD1. This CDR3 region has 15 residues. V trimming: 6 bases; J trimming: 3 bases; junction bases outside the gene matches: 8. CDR1 and CDR2 from the germline V gene are MNHNS and SASEGT. The CDR3 region is CASREGQGHYYEQYF. The CDR3 nucleotides read TGTGCCAGCAGGGAGGGACAGGGGCACTACTACGAGCAGTACTTC.

The CDR3 DNA sequence: TGTGCCAGCAGCTTAAACGGGGCCATGAACACTGAAGCTTTCTTT. Translated, it gives CASSLNGAMNTEAFF. This chain connects TRBV7-2 to TRBJ1-1; a possible D gene is TRBD1 (5 bases). Trimming left V 2 bases short and J 0 bases short, with 10 bases between. The length of the CDR3 is 15 residues. CDR1 SGHTA and CDR2 FQGNSA come from the germline V gene.

The V and J genes are TRBV4-2 and TRBJ1-6; D may be TRBD1 (6 bases). Germline V CDR1 and CDR2: LGHNA, YNFKEQ. The V and J ends lost 0 bases and 10 bases respectively, with 13 bases between them. This CDR3 is 15 amino acids long. The DNA of the CDR3 is TGTGCCAGCAGCCAAGACAGGACAGTCGGCTCACCCCTCCACTTT. The encoded protein is CASSQDRTVGSPLHF.

CDR3 sequence: CASSPRQGIGEQYF. The CDR3, as DNA: TGTGCCAGCAGCCCCAGACAGGGTATCGGCGAGCAGTACTTC. The chain employs TRBV7-9 and TRBJ2-7, with 7 bases aligning to TRBD1. Per the germline V gene, CDR1 is SEHNR and CDR2 is FQNEAQ (reference sequence). This CDR3 contains 14 residues. After removal of 5 bases from V and 6 bases from J, the junction contained 10 bases not matched to a gene. Full variable domain (missing parts from reference TRBV7-9 and TRBJ2-7): DTGVSQNPRHKITKRGQNVTFRCDPISEHNRLYWYRQTLGQGPEFLTYFQNEAQLEKSRLLSDRFSAERPKGSFSTLEIQRTEQGDSAMYLCASSPRQGIGEQYFGPGTRLTVT.

This chain connects TRBV7-2 to TRBJ2-5; TRBD2 agrees at 8 bases. The CDR3 length is 13 residues. Looked up from germline, CDR1 is SGHTA and CDR2 is FQGNSA. With V trimmed by 7 bases and J by 11 bases, 12 bases remained unmatched. In DNA, the CDR3 is TGTGCCAGCACCCCCGGGGGGGGAGTGGGGCAGTACTTC. As protein: CASTPGGGVGQYF.

The chain recombines TRBV28 with TRBJ1-2; D unresolved. Trimming removed 10 bases at V and 5 bases at J, with 11 bases between. Germline values: CDR1 MDHEN, CDR2 SYDVKM. The CDR3 is 11 amino acids. CDR3 nucleotides: TGTGCCACCCCCGGGCCATATGGCTACACCTTC. Its translation is CATPGPYGYTF.

This clone occurred once. The chain is built from TRBV28 and TRBJ1-1; 8 nucleotides align to TRBD1. V lost 4 bases and J lost 5; bases outside the gene matches: 12. There are 16 residues in the CDR3. From germline, CDR1 is MDHEN and CDR2 SYDVKM. CDR3 nucleotides: TGTGCCAGCAGTTGCGGTCCCGGGACAGGTATTACTGAAGCTTTCTTT. This encodes CASSCGPGTGITEAFF.

The chain joins TRBV11-3 to TRBJ2-1; the D gene is possibly TRBD2 (6 bases). The CDR3 extends over 14 amino acids. Germline CDR1 reads SGHNT; CDR2 reads YENEEA. The V gene lost 6 bases and the J gene lost 7 bases, with 16 bases spanning the gap. The CDR3 spells CASSHSGPPNEQFF. Written as DNA, the CDR3 is TGTGCCAGCAGTCATAGCGGCCCCCCAAATGAGCAGTTCTTC.

The chain joins TRBV5-6 to TRBJ1-4; D is ambiguous. The CDR3 has 15 amino acids. The V end was cut by 4 bases, the J end by 8 bases, with 18 bases between. Germline CDR1 is SGHDT and CDR2 is YYEEEE. The CDR3 sequence: CASSGGRLNGEKLFF. Here the CDR3 DNA reads TGTGCCAGCAGCGGAGGGCGTCTCAATGGCGAAAAACTGTTTTTT.

This chain connects TRBV11-2 to TRBJ2-5, with D possibly matching TRBD2 (5 bases). CDR1 and CDR2 (germline): SGHAT, FQNNGV. This CDR3 is built from 15 residues. V was cut by 1 base and J by 5 bases, with 14 bases left in between. The CDR3 sequence is CASSLASTGRETQYF. In nucleotides, the CDR3 is TGTGCCAGCAGCTTAGCGTCGACGGGAAGGGAGACCCAGTACTTC.

The chain carries TRBV2 and TRBJ1-5; possibly TRBD1 for D (5 bases). The V gene lost 4 bases and the J gene lost 5 bases, with 12 bases spanning the gap. The CDR3 consists of 14 residues. Germline V gene sequence: CDR1 SNHLY, CDR2 FYNNEI. The CDR3 is CASSVQGVDQPQHF. CDR3 sequence (DNA): TGTGCCAGCAGTGTCCAGGGAGTGGATCAGCCCCAGCATTTT.

The genes are TRBV5-1 and TRBJ2-7, with D possibly being TRBD1 (6 bases). Germline V gene sequence: CDR1 SGHRS, CDR2 YFSETQ. CDR3 length: 15 amino acids. Trimming took 5 bases from V and 3 from J, leaving 18 bases between them. In nucleotides, the CDR3 is TGCGCCAGCAGACAGGGTCCGGACCCGCTCTACGAGCAGTACTTC. This encodes CASRQGPDPLYEQYF. Using reference TRBV5-1 and TRBJ2-7 for the parts outside the CDR3, the full variable domain is KAGVTQTPRYLIKTRGQQVTLSCSPISGHRSVSWYQQTPGQGLQFLFEYFSETQRNKGNFPGRFSGRQFSNSRSEMNVSTLELGDSALYLCASRQGPDPLYEQYFGPGTRLTVT.

The V gene is TRBV2, the J gene TRBJ2-6; D unresolved. The CDR3 covers 16 residues. Trimming pared 3 bases from V and 0 bases from J, leaving 9 bases between. Germline CDR1 and CDR2: SNHLY and FYNNEI. CDR3 sequence (DNA): TGTGCCAGCAGTGATAACGGCAACTCTGGGGCCAACGTCCTGACTTTC. Encoded protein: CASSDNGNSGANVLTF.

This clone was found once. V and J are TRBV30 and TRBJ1-6, with 10 bases aligning to TRBD1. V lost 3 bases, J lost 9 bases, and 5 bases stayed unmatched. This CDR3 is built from 14 residues. Germline V gives CDR1 GTSNPN, CDR2 SVGIG (reference sequence). The CDR3 DNA sequence: TGTGCCTGGAGGCAGACAGGGGGCGGTTCACCCCTCCACTTT. As protein: CAWRQTGGGSPLHF. The whole variable domain, remainder taken from reference TRBV30 and TRBJ1-6, is SQTIHQWPATLVQPVGSPLSLECTVEGTSNPNLYWYRQAAGRGLQLLFYSVGIGQISSEVPQNLSASRPQDRQFILSSKKLLLSDSGFYLCAWRQTGGGSPLHFGNGTRLTVT.

The chain recombines TRBV5-4 with TRBJ2-7; D gene ambiguous. This CDR3 has 13 amino acids. Per the germline V gene, CDR1 is SGHNT and CDR2 is YYREEE (reference sequence). Trimming left V 4 bases short and J 7 bases short, with 15 bases between. CDR3 DNA: TGTGCCAGCAGCCCCCGGGCAGCGCGTGAGCAGTACTTC. Amino acids: CASSPRAAREQYF.